The 17 T cell receptor beta chains listed next were all sequenced from one sample in a study of T cells after posttransplantation cyclophosphamide. Data came from immunoSEQ multiplex PCR; TCRdb stores just in-frame clones and leaves some out. This sample carries about 31,000 clones, around nine tenths of them seen once, and the ten largest clones take about 0.25%. The naive gate required viable CD3+CD4+ or CD3+CD8+ cells with CCR7+CD45RA+CD45RO-CD95-CD27+CD28+ phenotype. The sequenced material came from naive CD4+ T cells sorted from PBMCs. These receptor sequences come from a woman aged 60-70 years in good health, CMV-negative, and a related stem cell transplant donor.

The chain uses TRBV9 and TRBJ1-1; D uncertain. V was pared by 4 bases and J by 7 bases, with 14 bases between. CDR3 size: 13 residues. In germline, CDR1 is SGDLS, CDR2 YYNGEE. In DNA, the CDR3 is TGTGCCAGCAGCCCCCGGGGAGACGGTGAAGCTTTCTTT. It translates to CASSPRGDGEAFF. Using reference TRBV9 and TRBJ1-1 for the parts outside the CDR3, the full variable domain is DSGVTQTPKHLITATGQRVTLRCSPRSGDLSVYWYQQSLDQGLQFLIQYYNGEERAKGNILERFSAQQFPDLHSELNLSSLELGDSALYFCASSPRGDGEAFFGQGTRLTVV.

The CDR3 DNA follows: TGTGCCAGCAGCCCCACTAGCGGGGCCTACAATGAGCAGTTCTTC. Protein: CASSPTSGAYNEQFF. J is TRBJ2-1 and V is TRBV11-2; TRBD2 agrees at 10 bases. The CDR3 sequence is 15 residues long. Trimming took 5 bases from V and 2 from J; bases not matched to a gene: 3. In germline, CDR1 is SGHAT, CDR2 FQNNGV. Complete variable domain (other parts from reference TRBV11-2 and TRBJ2-1): EAGVAQSPRYKIIEKRQSVAFWCNPISGHATLYWYQQILGQGPKLLIQFQNNGVVDDSQLPKDRFSAERLKGVDSTLKIQPAKLEDSAVYLCASSPTSGAYNEQFFGPGTRLTVL.

The V call is TRBV7-3, the J call TRBJ2-7; a weak D match, TRBD2 (6 bases). The ends were cut back, 6 bases at V and 7 bases at J, with 13 bases in the middle. This CDR3 has 12 residues. Germline values: CDR1 SGHTA, CDR2 FQGTGA. CDR3 DNA sequence: TGTGCCAGCAGTCGGGACGGGAGAGAGCAGTACTTC. This sequence encodes CASSRDGREQYF.

This chain connects TRBV19 to TRBJ2-7; tentative D call: TRBD1 (6 bases). There are 15 residues in the CDR3. Germline lookup yields CDR1 LNHDA and CDR2 SQIVND (reference sequence). V was clipped by 6 bases and J by 0 bases, with 15 bases between them. The CDR3 DNA follows: TGTGCCAGTAGCCGGACAGTGTCTGGCTCCTACGAGCAGTACTTC. Translating it yields CASSRTVSGSYEQYF.

The chain is built from TRBV6-1 and TRBJ1-2; D remains unclear. Trimming cost V 11 bases and J 2 bases, with 9 bases left between them. The CDR3 length is 11 residues. The germline gives CDR1 MNHNS, CDR2 SASEGT. In nucleotides, the CDR3 is TGTGCCGTGGGAGCAAACTATGGCTACACCTTC. This codes for CAVGANYGYTF.

This chain links TRBV29-1 with TRBJ1-6, with D possibly being TRBD1 (6 bases). Germline CDR1 is SQVTM and CDR2 is ANQGSEA. CDR3 size: 11 residues. V was trimmed by 7 bases and J by 9 bases, leaving 10 bases between them. Written as DNA, the CDR3 is TGCAGCGCGATAGGGGGTTCACCCCTCCACTTT. Amino acids: CSAIGGSPLHF.

V and J are TRBV28 and TRBJ1-5; D might be TRBD1 (6 bases). Germline V CDR1 and CDR2: MDHEN, SYDVKM. The CDR3 spans 15 residues. Trimming cost V 4 bases and J 3 bases, with 13 bases left between them. This CDR3 is CASSYRGANNQPQHF. CDR3 DNA: TGTGCCAGCAGTTACCGGGGGGCCAACAATCAGCCCCAGCATTTT.

CDR3: CSVGLGQGMGLYGYTF. The CDR3 DNA reads TGCAGCGTTGGGTTGGGACAGGGGATGGGCCTCTATGGCTACACCTTC. The rearrangement joins TRBV29-1 to TRBJ1-2; 10 bases agree with TRBD1. Per germline, CDR1 SQVTM and CDR2 ANQGSEA. The CDR3 has 16 amino acids. Trimming cost V 4 bases and J 4 bases; bases outside gene matches: 12. Full variable domain (rest looked up from reference TRBV29-1 and TRBJ1-2): SAVISQKPSRDICQRGTSLTIQCQVDSQVTMMFWYRQQPGQSLTLIATANQGSEATYESGFVIDKFPISRPNLTFSTLTVSNMSPEDSSIYLCSVGLGQGMGLYGYTFGSGTRLTVV.

The CDR3 is CASSLVGSGYSTDTQYF. The DNA of the CDR3 is TGTGCCAGCAGCTTAGTTGGTAGCGGATATAGCACAGATACGCAGTATTTT. The chain links TRBV11-3 to TRBJ2-3; possible D gene TRBD2, 6 bases. This CDR3 comprises 17 residues. Trimming pared 1 base from V and 0 bases from J, leaving 14 bases between. Germline V gene data show CDR1 as SGHNT and CDR2 as YENEEA.

The count of this clone is one. V gene TRBV7-3 combines with J gene TRBJ1-2; D unclear. The germline V gene encodes CDR1 SGHTA and CDR2 FQGTGA. The CDR3 extends over 14 amino acids. V was clipped by 5 bases and J by 5 bases, with 15 bases between them. The CDR3 region is CASSPTAAGYGYTF. CDR3 sequence (DNA): TGTGCCAGCAGCCCGACGGCCGCGGGGTATGGCTACACCTTC.

The CDR3 DNA follows: TGTGCCAGTAGTGAAACAGATCTACTCTATGGCTACACCTTC. This translates into CASSETDLLYGYTF. The chain links TRBV19 to TRBJ1-2; D remains ambiguous. The CDR3 extends over 14 amino acids. Per germline, CDR1 LNHDA and CDR2 SQIVND (reference sequence). V was shortened by 5 bases and J by 4 bases, with 14 bases between the two germline ends.

The chain uses TRBV7-2 and TRBJ2-1; no firm D call. This CDR3 is 15 amino acids long. In germline, CDR1 is SGHTA, CDR2 FQGNSA. V was cut by 4 bases and J by 4 bases, with 14 bases left in between. This chain's CDR3 is CASSSEANVYNEQFF. CDR3 nucleotide sequence: TGTGCCAGCAGCTCCGAGGCCAATGTATACAATGAGCAGTTCTTC.

The chain has TRBV30 and TRBJ2-1; D is uncertain. The V and J ends lost 5 bases and 7 bases respectively, with 9 bases between them. The CDR3 runs 11 residues. CDR1 GTSNPN and CDR2 SVGIG come from the germline V gene (reference sequence). CDR3 bases: TGTGCCTGGGCCACCGGTAATGAGCAGTTCTTC. Amino acid sequence: CAWATGNEQFF. The whole variable domain, filled in from reference TRBV30 and TRBJ2-1, reads SQTIHQWPATLVQPVGSPLSLECTVEGTSNPNLYWYRQAAGRGLQLLFYSVGIGQISSEVPQNLSASRPQDRQFILSSKKLLLSDSGFYLCAWATGNEQFFGPGTRLTVL.

J is TRBJ1-4 and V is TRBV7-9; D unclear. Germline loops: CDR1 SEHNR, CDR2 FQNEAQ (reference sequence). The V and J ends lost 5 bases and 4 bases respectively, with 5 bases between them. This CDR3 has 12 residues. The chain's CDR3 is CASSRGNEKLFF. The CDR3, as DNA: TGTGCCAGCAGCCGGGGTAATGAAAAACTGTTTTTT.

The J gene is TRBJ1-1, the V gene TRBV28; TRBD1 agrees at 7 bases. Germline V gene data show CDR1 as MDHEN and CDR2 as SYDVKM. With 0 bases clipped from V and 1 base from J, the junction kept 8 bases outside the gene matches. The CDR3 is 17 residues long. The CDR3 DNA reads as TGTGCCAGCAGTTTATGGATGTTATGGGACAGGAACACTGAAGCTTTCTTT. Translated, it gives CASSLWMLWDRNTEAFF. Filled out from reference TRBV28 and TRBJ1-1, the complete variable domain reads DVKVTQSSRYLVKRTGEKVFLECVQDMDHENMFWYRQDPGLGLRLIYFSYDVKMKEKGDIPEGYSVSREKKERFSLILESASTNQTSMYLCASSLWMLWDRNTEAFFGQGTRLTVV.

This chain links TRBV6-1 with TRBJ1-6; no clear D gene. CDR3 length equals 15 residues. Germline V CDR1 and CDR2: MNHNS, SASEGT. Between the trimmed V and J ends, which lost 5 bases and 4 bases, there was a span of 12 bases. CDR3 nucleotide sequence: TGTGCCAGCAGTTTGACTGGCGGTTATAATTCACCCCTCCACTTT. This encodes CASSLTGGYNSPLHF.

J is TRBJ2-2 and V is TRBV6-1, with 7 bases fitting TRBD1. The CDR3 has 13 amino acids. CDR1 MNHNS and CDR2 SASEGT come from the germline V gene. The trim removed 6 bases at V and 6 bases at J, leaving 4 bases unmatched. The CDR3 loop is CASRRQGAGELFF. In nucleotides, the CDR3 is TGTGCCAGCAGAAGACAGGGCGCCGGGGAGCTGTTTTTT.